The rows below give T cell receptor beta chains drawn from one sample of a study of graft-versus-host responses after intestinal transplantation. Sequenced by immunoSEQ multiplex PCR; TCRdb stores in-frame clones only, minus some. The profile covers tens of thousands of clones, with 90% to 95% appearing a single time and 0.22% taken by the ten largest. These receptors lack a known antigen. The sample was unstimulated CD8+ T cells sorted from spleen or lymph node cells, taken before transplant. The receptors come from a human donor who was the organ donor for an intestinal transplant. Both conserved end residues are part of each CDR3. D genes are given only for firm matches. Expanded clones are given a class, and other clones once, few, many or no size at all.

CDR3aa	CDR3nt	d_gene	abundance	j_gene	v_gene	len
CASSVGPKLVAKNIQYF	TGTGCCAGCAGCGTGGGACCTAAACTAGTCGCCAAAAACATTCAGTACTTC	-	-	TRBJ2-4	TRBV9	17
CASSQDWAGEDYGYTF	TGTGCCAGCAGCCAAGATTGGGCAGGGGAGGACTATGGCTACACCTTC	-	-	TRBJ1-2	TRBV14	16
CASSLSGQGGHQPQHF	TGTGCCAGCAGTTTATCGGGTCAGGGAGGGCATCAGCCCCAGCATTTT	-	-	TRBJ1-5	TRBV27	16
CASGAHSVFSDTQYF	TGTGCCAGCGGCGCCCATTCGGTCTTCTCAGATACGCAGTATTTT	-	-	TRBJ2-3	TRBV7-9	15
CASSAPGQSFTHGYTF	TGTGCCAGTAGTGCTCCGGGACAGAGTTTCACCCATGGCTACACCTTC	TRBD1	-	TRBJ1-2	TRBV19	16
CASRAYSIEQYF	TGTGCCAGCAGAGCCTACAGCATCGAGCAGTACTTC	-	-	TRBJ2-7	TRBV6-1	12
CASSPRTVSPVADTQYF	TGTGCCAGCAGCCCACGGACCGTTTCCCCTGTAGCAGATACGCAGTATTTT	-	-	TRBJ2-3	TRBV9	17
CASIDPDGANTGELFF	TGTGCCAGCATCGACCCGGACGGAGCGAACACCGGGGAGCTGTTTTTT	-	-	TRBJ2-2	TRBV6-6	16
CASSLSWAREAYEQYF	TGCGCCAGCAGCTTGTCTTGGGCCAGGGAGGCCTACGAGCAGTACTTC	-	-	TRBJ2-7	TRBV5-1	16
CASSLLSNQPQHF	TGTGCCAGCAGTTTATTAAGCAATCAGCCCCAGCATTTT	-	once	TRBJ1-5	TRBV27	13
CASSPGWGSPLHF	TGTGCCAGCAGCCCCGGGTGGGGTTCACCCCTCCACTTT	-	-	TRBJ1-6	TRBV13	13
CAISEWLGGETQYF	TGTGCCATCAGTGAGTGGCTGGGTGGAGAGACCCAGTACTTC	-	-	TRBJ2-5	TRBV10-3	14
CASSWTSGGATDTQYF	TGTGCCAGCAGTTGGACTAGCGGGGGGGCCACAGATACGCAGTATTTT	TRBD2	-	TRBJ2-3	TRBV6-5	16
CASSLEPGAPDIANEKLFF	TGTGCCAGCAGCTTGGAACCGGGGGCGCCGGATATAGCTAATGAAAAACTGTTTTTT	-	-	TRBJ1-4	TRBV5-4	19
CASSLEGAPYEQYF	TGCGCCAGCAGCTTAGAAGGGGCTCCCTACGAGCAGTACTTC	-	-	TRBJ2-7	TRBV5-1	14
CASSQESASGVYEQFF	TGCGCCAGCAGCCAAGAATCGGCTAGCGGGGTCTATGAGCAGTTCTTC	TRBD2	-	TRBJ2-1	TRBV4-1	16
CASSQGNEQFF	TGTGCCAGCAGTCAAGGCAATGAGCAGTTCTTC	-	-	TRBJ2-1	TRBV6-5	11
CASSLPMDGEINYGYTF	TGTGCCAGCAGCTTACCAATGGACGGGGAAATTAACTATGGCTACACCTTC	-	-	TRBJ1-2	TRBV7-9	17
CASRATSELVNTQYF	TGTGCCAGCAGGGCGACTAGCGAGTTGGTGAATACGCAGTATTTT	TRBD2	-	TRBJ2-3	TRBV5-6	15
CAWTSSLNTEAFF	TGTGCCTGGACTTCTTCTTTGAACACTGAAGCTTTCTTT	-	-	TRBJ1-1	TRBV30	13
CSVRGSPRGGANVLTF	TGCAGCGTTCGCGGAAGCCCCCGGGGTGGGGCCAACGTCCTGACTTTC	-	-	TRBJ2-6	TRBV29-1	16
CASSLGGGTEAFF	TGTGCCAGCAGCTTAGGGGGGGGAACTGAAGCTTTCTTT	-	-	TRBJ1-1	TRBV7-8	13
CASSRTDYEQYF	TGTGCCAGCAGCCGGACAGACTACGAGCAGTACTTC	-	-	TRBJ2-7	TRBV7-2	12
CASSLELAGNNEQFF	TGTGCCAGCAGCTTAGAACTAGCGGGGAACAATGAGCAGTTCTTC	TRBD2	-	TRBJ2-1	TRBV11-2	15
CASSQTEKGDIYGYTF	TGCGCCAGCAGTCAAACTGAAAAAGGCGACATCTATGGCTACACCTTC	-	-	TRBJ1-2	TRBV23-1	16
CASSGTGYFYEQYF	TGTGCCAGCTCCGGGACAGGATATTTCTACGAGCAGTACTTC	TRBD1	-	TRBJ2-7	TRBV28	14
CASSLLLGQGNTEAFF	TGTGCCAGCAGCTTACTTCTGGGACAGGGGAATACTGAAGCTTTCTTT	TRBD1	-	TRBJ1-1	TRBV7-2	16
CASSVRGIETGDEQYF	TGTGCCAGCAGCGTAAGGGGAATCGAGACAGGGGACGAGCAGTACTTC	TRBD1	once	TRBJ2-7	TRBV9	16
CASSIEAGYEQYF	TGTGCCAGTAGTATAGAGGCAGGCTACGAGCAGTACTTC	-	-	TRBJ2-7	TRBV19	13
CASSTQGQFYNEQFF	TGTGCCAGCAGCACTCAGGGACAGTTCTACAATGAGCAGTTCTTC	TRBD1	-	TRBJ2-1	TRBV9	15
CASSEGGLAGGRGDTQYF	TGTGCCAGCAGCGAGGGAGGACTAGCGGGGGGTAGAGGAGATACGCAGTATTTT	TRBD2	-	TRBJ2-3	TRBV7-3	18
CASSYIGSGGLEQYF	TGTGCCAGCAGTTACATTGGGTCGGGGGGGCTCGAGCAGTACTTC	TRBD2	-	TRBJ2-7	TRBV6-5	15
CASRTSGGPDEQFF	TGTGCCAGTCGGACTAGCGGGGGGCCGGATGAGCAGTTCTTC	TRBD2	-	TRBJ2-1	TRBV19	14
CATSRDGVLTNTGELFF	TGTGCCACCAGCAGAGATGGGGTCCTAACGAACACCGGGGAGCTGTTTTTT	-	-	TRBJ2-2	TRBV15	17
CASSEEVVAGGYTGNTGELFF	TGTGCCAGCAGTGAAGAGGTCGTAGCGGGGGGGTACACAGGGAACACCGGGGAGCTGTTTTTT	TRBD2	once	TRBJ2-2	TRBV2	21
CAGQGDSYNEQFF	TGTGCCGGCCAGGGGGACTCCTACAATGAGCAGTTCTTC	TRBD1	-	TRBJ2-1	TRBV7-9	13
CATSRDWGGGTYEQYF	TGTGCCACCAGCAGAGATTGGGGGGGCGGGACCTACGAGCAGTACTTC	-	-	TRBJ2-7	TRBV15	16
CASSFLGEKLFF	TGTGCCAGCAGCTTTTTGGGTGAAAAACTGTTTTTT	-	few	TRBJ1-4	TRBV7-9	12
CASSQVAGDTEAFF	TGCGCCAGCAGCCAAGTAGCAGGGGACACTGAAGCTTTCTTT	-	-	TRBJ1-1	TRBV4-1	14
CASSVRGGTYNEQFF	TGTGCCAGCAGCGTACGCGGGGGAACCTACAATGAGCAGTTCTTC	TRBD2	-	TRBJ2-1	TRBV9	15
CASSVLYRTGLRGYTF	TGTGCCAGCAGTGTGCTCTACCGGACAGGGTTGAGAGGCTACACCTTC	TRBD1	once	TRBJ1-2	TRBV2	16
CASSIIEGPNTEAFF	TGTGCCAGTAGTATCATCGAGGGCCCGAACACTGAAGCTTTCTTT	-	-	TRBJ1-1	TRBV19	15